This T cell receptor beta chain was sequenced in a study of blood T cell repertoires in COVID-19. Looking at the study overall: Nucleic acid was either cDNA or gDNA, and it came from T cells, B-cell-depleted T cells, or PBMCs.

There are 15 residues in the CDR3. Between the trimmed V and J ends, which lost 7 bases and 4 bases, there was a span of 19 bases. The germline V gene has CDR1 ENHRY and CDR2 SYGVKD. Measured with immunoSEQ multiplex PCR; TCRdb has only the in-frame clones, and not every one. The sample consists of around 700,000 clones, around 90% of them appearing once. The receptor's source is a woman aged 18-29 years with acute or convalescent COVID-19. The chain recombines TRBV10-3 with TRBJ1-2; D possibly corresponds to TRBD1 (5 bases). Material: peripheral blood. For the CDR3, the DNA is TGTGCCATCAATGATACACCCGACAGCCTCTATGGCTACACCTTC. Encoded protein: CAINDTPDSLYGYTF.